This paragraph covers one T cell receptor (beta chain) sequence. The antigen is undetermined. The CDR3 is 15 residues long. The germline CDR1 and CDR2 sequences are GTSNPN and SVGIG (reference sequence). The J segment lost 7 bases and the V segment lost 8 bases, leaving 17 bases of the junction unmatched. This record belongs to a study of CD8+ T cells in alopecia areata. Sequencing used cDNA as its template, made by extracting RNA and reverse transcribing it. Produced via immunoSEQ multiplex PCR; TCRdb's table is partial and in-frame only. The repertoire includes fewer than 200,000 clones, 58% of them detected once, and roughly 17% sits in the top ten. Treatment indicated: oral pan-JAK inhibitor, 5-10 mg twice daily. Study-wide results and caveats: Under tofacitinib, numerous expanded lesional clonotypes remained detectable in scalp and blood.

The V and J genes are TRBV30 and TRBJ2-5; 9 bases fit TRBD1. The TCR originated in a human donor with alopecia areata. The source material was CD4+ T cells sorted from blood, sampled between weeks 55 and 65, from a patient treated with tofacitinib. The CDR3 DNA sequence: TGTGCCACCGACCGCCCCGGGACAGGGATGGGGACCCAGTACTTC. It translates to CATDRPGTGMGTQYF.